One and the same sample provided the 24 T cell receptor beta chains below, sequenced in a study of shared clonotypes between healthy human individuals. Repertoires were generated with immunoSEQ multiplex PCR, while TCRdb's copy carries only in-frame clones and drops some. Of about half a million clones listed, about 84% are singletons. The specimen sequenced was PBMCs. The origin of the receptors is a woman aged 40 to 49 in good health. Some clones in this sample may be carry-over from other donors' samples.

The chain combines TRBV29-1 with TRBJ1-1; no firm D call. The germline CDR1 and CDR2 sequences are SQVTM and ANQGSEA. The CDR3 covers 13 residues. V was trimmed by 0 bases and J by 1 base, leaving 6 bases between them. CDR3 loop: CSVEEVPNTEAFF. CDR3 DNA sequence: TGCAGCGTTGAAGAAGTACCGAACACTGAAGCTTTCTTT.

The chain has TRBV11-3 and TRBJ1-1; D possibly corresponds to TRBD1 (5 bases). The CDR3 has 18 amino acids. CDR1 and CDR2 from the germline V gene are SGHNT and YENEEA. Trimming cost V 5 bases and J 1 base, with 23 bases left between them. CDR3 DNA sequence: TGTGCCAGCAGCCCAGTACGGAGGTGGGGGGAAAGGAACACTGAAGCTTTCTTT. This encodes CASSPVRRWGERNTEAFF.

This clone was detected ten times or more. The J gene is TRBJ2-2, the V gene TRBV5-4, with 7 nucleotides matching TRBD1. Germline CDR1 and CDR2: SGHNT and YYREEE (reference sequence). The ends lost 4 bases at V and 8 bases at J; junction bases unmatched: 8. The CDR3 extends over 14 amino acids. In DNA form, the CDR3 reads TGTGCCAGCAGCCGCACAGGGGCCGGTGGGGAGCTGTTTTTT. Amino acid sequence: CASSRTGAGGELFF.

This clone was observed a few times. The chain uses TRBV4-3 and TRBJ1-2; 8 bases are shared with TRBD1. The CDR3 contains 15 residues. The V segment lost 0 bases and the J segment 8 bases; nucleotides outside the gene matches: 8. The germline gives CDR1 LGHNA, CDR2 YSLEER. In DNA form, the CDR3 reads TGCGCCAGCAGCCAAGATATGGGCAGGGGGCTGGGCTACACCTTC. Residues: CASSQDMGRGLGYTF.

To note about this clone: This likely traces to a read error, being one base from a far larger clone. The final CDR3 position lacks the conserved phenylalanine or tryptophan, pointing to a likely read error. The J gene is TRBJ1-1, the V gene TRBV13, with D perhaps matching TRBD1 (5 bases). This CDR3 is 16 amino acids long. Germline lookup yields CDR1 PRHDT and CDR2 FYEKMQ (reference sequence). V was pared by 4 bases and J by 5 bases, with 20 bases between. Here the CDR3 reads CASSSGLHNGGTEAFL. The CDR3, as DNA: TGTGCCAGCAGCTCGGGCCTTCATAACGGGGGGACTGAAGCTTTCTTA.

As regards this clone: This probably arose from a read error, given a far larger clone one base away. CDR3 in DNA: TGTGCCTTGAGTCCGGGACTAGCGAACACCGGGGAGCTGTTTTTT. This sequence encodes CALSPGLANTGELFF. The chain carries TRBV30 and TRBJ2-2; TRBD2 aligns across 8 bases. The CDR3 sequence is 15 residues long. The germline CDR1 and CDR2 sequences are GTSNPN and SVGIG (reference sequence).

This clone was detected only a few times. V is TRBV14 and J is TRBJ2-7; TRBD2 aligns across 11 bases. The CDR3 covers 14 residues. The germline CDR1 and CDR2 sequences are SGHDN and FVKESK. J lost 2 bases, V lost 5 bases, and 2 bases had no gene match. The chain's CDR3 is CASSSSGGTYEQYF. CDR3 sequence (DNA): TGTGCCAGCAGCTCTAGCGGGGGGACCTACGAGCAGTACTTC. The complete variable domain, with remaining parts taken from reference TRBV14 and TRBJ2-7, reads EAGVTQFPSHSVIEKGQTVTLRCDPISGHDNLYWYRRVMGKEIKFLLHFVKESKQDESGMPNNRFLAERTGGTYSTLKVQPAELEDSGVYFCASSSSGGTYEQYFGPGTRLTVT.

The rearrangement links TRBV5-1 to TRBJ2-2; maybe TRBD1 (6 bases). The V gene's germline CDR1 is SGHRS and CDR2 YFSETQ. The CDR3 contains 14 residues. Trimming shortened V by 6 bases and J by 8 bases, and 17 bases separated the two germline ends. CDR3 in DNA: TGCGCCAGCAACCCCCGGGACATATCGGGGGAGCTGTTTTTT. This gives the protein CASNPRDISGELFF.

The V and J genes are TRBV2 and TRBJ1-4; 9 bases map to TRBD1. From germline, CDR1 is SNHLY and CDR2 FYNNEI. The CDR3 is 14 residues long. V dropped 5 bases and J dropped 7; count of bases not matched to a gene: 5. CDR3 region: CASSLQGASEKLFF. The CDR3 DNA reads TGTGCCAGCAGTCTACAGGGGGCCAGTGAAAAACTGTTTTTT.

The chain is built from TRBV6-5 and TRBJ2-7; 10 bases are shared with TRBD2. The CDR3 contains 13 residues. CDR1 is MNHEY, CDR2 SVGAGI, per germline. V lost 8 bases, J lost 4 bases, and 5 bases stayed unmatched. The chain's CDR3 is CASGEREGYEQYF. Written as DNA, the CDR3 is TGTGCCAGCGGGGAGCGGGAGGGGTACGAGCAGTACTTC.

In DNA, the CDR3 is TGTGCCAGCAGCCATGGACAGGGCTGGGGCTACACCTTC. Its protein product is CASSHGQGWGYTF. The chain has TRBV27 and TRBJ1-2; 8 bases are shared with TRBD1. This CDR3 has 13 amino acids. Trimming took 6 bases from V and 8 from J; bases not matched to a gene: 8. The germline CDR1 and CDR2 sequences are MNHEY and SMNVEV (reference sequence).

The sample holds a few counts of this clone. The V gene is TRBV6-1, the J gene TRBJ1-5, with D uncertain. The germline V gene has CDR1 MNHNS and CDR2 SASEGT. The CDR3 is made up of 14 amino acids. V lost 1 base to trimming and J lost 6 bases, with 10 bases between them. The CDR3 DNA reads as TGTGCCAGCAGTGAAGGGATAAGTCGTCAGCCCCAGCATTTT. It is translated as CASSEGISRQPQHF.

This chain connects TRBV29-1 to TRBJ2-5; either TRBD1 or TRBD2 may fit D (5 bases each). Germline CDR1 reads SQVTM; CDR2 reads ANQGSEA. This CDR3 contains 12 residues. With 4 bases removed from V and 1 base from J, the gap between germline ends came to 7 bases. In DNA, the CDR3 is TGCAGCGTTGCTGGGACCCAAGAGACCCAGTACTTC. Its translation: CSVAGTQETQYF.

This clone was detected a few times. The chain employs TRBV11-2 and TRBJ2-5; 8 bases fit TRBD2. Trimming cost V 3 bases and J 2 bases; bases outside gene matches: 5. The CDR3 has 15 amino acids. Germline CDR1 reads SGHAT; CDR2 reads FQNNGV. The CDR3 loop is CASSLLAGLQETQYF. CDR3 nucleotide sequence: TGTGCCAGCAGCTTGCTAGCGGGCCTACAAGAGACCCAGTACTTC.

A word on this clone: Since a far larger clone is one base different, this is likely a read error. Other nucleotide sequences from this sample produce the same CDR3. The V gene is TRBV9, the J gene TRBJ2-7, with no clear D. The germline gives CDR1 SGDLS, CDR2 YYNGEE. This CDR3 is built from 14 residues. Deletions cut 0 bases from V and 2 bases from J, with 9 bases between. CDR3 nucleotides: TGTGCCAGCAGCGTAGGGGCAGATCCCTACGAGCAGTACTTC. This encodes CASSVGADPYEQYF.

The chain links TRBV10-3 to TRBJ1-1; no clear D. V lost 10 bases and J 4 bases, leaving 16 bases between the germline ends. The CDR3 loop spans 13 amino acids. CDR1 and CDR2 from the germline V gene are ENHRY and SYGVKD. Here the CDR3 DNA reads TGTGCCACCAACCCCGAAACCAGCACTGAAGCTTTCTTT. Amino acids: CATNPETSTEAFF.

In nucleotides, the CDR3 is TGTGCCAGCAGTGAACAGGGGGTGGCTAACACCGGGGAGCTGTTTTTT. Residues: CASSEQGVANTGELFF. The chain recombines TRBV6-1 with TRBJ2-2, with 7 bases aligning to TRBD1. Per the germline V gene, CDR1 is MNHNS and CDR2 is SASEGT. V was pared by 2 bases and J by 2 bases, with 5 bases of the junction left unmatched. The CDR3 consists of 16 residues.

The table lists this clone with a count of one. The genes are TRBV5-6 and TRBJ1-1; no reliable D call. The CDR3 spans 11 residues. V dropped 0 bases and J dropped 8 bases, with 5 bases sitting between them. The germline gives CDR1 SGHDT, CDR2 YYEEEE. The CDR3 DNA reads TGTGCCAGCAGCTTGGGGGCCGAAGCTTTCTTT. Translating it yields CASSLGAEAFF.

As concerns this clone: The junction differs from germline at one of its ends, possibly a read error. This chain links TRBV7-9 with TRBJ2-7; 8 nucleotides align to TRBD1. CDR3 size: 19 residues. CDR1 SEHNR and CDR2 FQNEAQ come from the germline V gene (reference sequence). The CDR3 coding sequence is TGTGCCAGCAGCTTAGCGGTGAGAACAGGGGGACTGGGGTCCTGCGAGCAGTGCTTC. Amino acid sequence: CASSLAVRTGGLGSCEQCF.

Turning to this clone: It is likely a read error: a sequence one base away is far more abundant. The same CDR3 can be traced to other DNA sequences in this sample. The CDR3 DNA reads as TGTGCTATCAGTGCGGGTCAGGGGACCGTAACCTACGAGCAGTACTTC. Its translation: CAISAGQGTVTYEQYF. The V call is TRBV10-3, the J call TRBJ2-5; D possibly corresponds to TRBD1 (6 bases). The J call is uncertain, as TRBJ2-7 better fits the DNA end. The CDR3 length is 16 residues. Germline V gene lookup returns CDR1 ENHRY and CDR2 SYGVKD.

To note about this clone: A read error likely explains this, since a far larger clone differs by one base. The sample carries other DNA sequences with the same CDR3. The chain has TRBV5-6 and TRBJ2-1, with D unclear. CDR1 and CDR2 from the germline V gene are SGHDT and YYEEEE. The CDR3 length is 12 residues. The CDR3: CASSFTIDEQFF. The CDR3 nucleotides read TGTGCAAGCAGCTTTACGATAGATGAGCAGTTCTTC.

To note about this clone: With only one base between it and a far larger clone, this is likely a read error. Written as DNA, the CDR3 is TGTGCCAGCAGCGTAGCGGGCTATGGCTACACCTTC. It encodes CASSVAGYGYTF. This sequence joins TRBV9 and TRBJ1-2; D uncertain. There are 12 residues in the CDR3. The germline V gene has CDR1 SGDLS and CDR2 YYNGEE. Trimming pared 0 bases from V and 4 bases from J, leaving 4 bases between.

Note on this clone: This likely stems from a read error, as it lies one base from a far larger clone. Other DNA sequences in this sample translate to the same CDR3. The CDR3 DNA reads as TGTGCATGGGCCCCGACCACAGATACGCAGTATTTT. Residues: CAWAPTTDTQYF. V usage is TRBV30 and J usage is TRBJ2-3; no clear D gene. CDR1 is GTSNPN and CDR2 is SVGIG in the germline V gene (reference sequence). CDR3 length: 12 amino acids. Together with reference TRBV30 and TRBJ2-3, the CDR3 gives the full variable domain: SQTIHQWPATLVQPVGSPLSLECTVEGTSNPNLYWYRQAAGRGLQLLFYSVGIGQISSEVPQNLSASRPQDRQFILSSKKLLLSDSGFYLCAWAPTTDTQYFGPGTRLTVL.

The chain joins TRBV11-2 to TRBJ2-1; 9 positions match TRBD2. The germline V gene encodes CDR1 SGHAT and CDR2 FQNNGV. Unmatched junction bases numbered 18, after V lost 4 bases and J lost 14 bases. This CDR3 is built from 16 residues. CDR3 protein: CASSSPRRTSAQRKFF. DNA for the CDR3: TGTGCCAGCAGCTCCCCCCGACGGACTAGCGCCCAGAGGAAGTTCTTC.